The TCR beta chain under discussion was sequenced for a study of metastatic and nonmetastatic thyroid tumors. Study background: Repertoire comparison spanned blood and tumor or nodule tissue of malignant and benign thyroid patients.

Original handling: What underpinned the distant-metastasis classifier for papillary thyroid cancer was the set of CDR3 differences across clinicopathological groups. TCRdb recomputed clones from the PCR reads via MiXCR. The V and J calls reflect TCRdb's pipeline rather than the authors' work. The table lists some 33,000 clones, 15% to 20% of them singletons. Study conclusions and caveats: Significantly higher TCR beta diversity was reportedly seen in malignant thyroid tumors than benign nodules, in blood and tumor.

There were no patients who had received any treatment before thyroid surgery. This clone is medium-sized in the sample. Its antigen remains unidentified. This CDR3 is built from 14 residues. The V segment lost 2 bases and the J segment 2 bases; nucleotides outside the gene matches: 0. The germline CDR1 and CDR2 sequences are MNHEY and SVGEGT. Sequencing used blood. This chain connects TRBV6-2 or TRBV6-3 to TRBJ2-7; TRBD2 matches at 10 bases. The TCR comes from a female donor with papillary thyroid cancer or a benign thyroid nodule (not recorded which). Some clones in this sample may be carry-over from other donors' samples. The CDR3 loop is CASSYGTSAYEQYF. CDR3 bases: TGTGCCAGCAGTTACGGGACTAGCGCCTACGAGCAGTACTTC.